This is a list of T cell receptor beta chains from one sample in a study of CD8+ T cells in alopecia areata. Generated by immunoSEQ multiplex PCR, the TCRdb table keeps only in-frame clones and is missing some. The sample carries 90,000 to 150,000 clones, around two fifths recorded once. The specimen was CD4+ T cells sorted from blood. These receptors were taken from a human donor with alopecia areata. CDR3s include the opening cysteine and the closing phenylalanine or tryptophan. The D gene is left open where the match is weak. For some rows the clone size is stated as once, few or many, or as a class when expanded; others skip it.

j_gene,d_gene,v_gene,abundance,CDR3aa,CDR3nt
TRBJ1-2,TRBD1,TRBV28,NA,CASMRGTGHYGYTF,TGTGCCAGCATGAGAGGGACAGGCCACTATGGCTACACCTTC
TRBJ1-1,NA,TRBV29-1,few,CSGGEQGRAEAFF,TGCAGCGGGGGGGAACAGGGTCGGGCGGAAGCTTTCTTT
TRBJ2-3,NA,TRBV29-1,NA,CSVGSGPTTHTDTQYF,TGCAGCGTTGGGTCGGGACCGACTACCCACACAGATACGCAGTATTTT
TRBJ2-3,NA,TRBV7-9,NA,CAIELRADTDTQYF,TGTGCCATCGAGCTCCGGGCCGACACAGATACGCAGTATTTT
TRBJ2-1,TRBD1,TRBV9,NA,CASSVVGQGYNEQFF,TGTGCCAGCAGCGTAGTGGGACAGGGCTACAATGAGCAGTTCTTC
TRBJ2-1,TRBD2,TRBV30,NA,CAWKSGRNSYNEQFF,TGTGCCTGGAAGAGCGGGAGGAACTCCTACAATGAGCAGTTCTTC
TRBJ2-7,NA,TRBV6-5,NA,CASSYTGSAYEQYF,TGTGCCAGCAGTTACACGGGGTCTGCCTACGAGCAGTACTTC
TRBJ1-2,NA,TRBV30,few,CAWTPSGRGGYTF,TGTGCCTGGACCCCGTCGGGCAGGGGTGGCTACACCTTC
TRBJ2-7,NA,TRBV5-4,NA,CASSGKTANPYEQYF,TGTGCCAGCAGCGGAAAGACAGCGAATCCCTACGAGCAGTACTTC
TRBJ2-3,NA,TRBV29-1,NA,CSVETRGHSTDTQYF,TGCAGCGTTGAGACCCGGGGGCATAGCACAGATACGCAGTATTTT
TRBJ1-5,TRBD1,TRBV19,large,CASKTGDLYQPQHF,TGTGCCAGTAAAACAGGGGATCTTTATCAGCCCCAGCATTTT
TRBJ2-1,NA,TRBV29-1,NA,CSVEDLRRSAHNEQFF,TGCAGCGTTGAAGATCTTCGTCGGAGCGCCCACAATGAGCAGTTCTTC
TRBJ2-2,NA,TRBV7-3,NA,CASSAQGSNTGELFF,TGTGCCAGCAGCGCACAGGGTTCGAACACCGGGGAGCTGTTTTTT
TRBJ2-7,NA,TRBV29-1,few,CSVELSSYEQYF,TGCAGCGTTGAACTTAGCTCCTACGAGCAGTACTTC
TRBJ2-1,NA,TRBV19,few,CASSIGGYNEQFF,TGTGCCAGTAGTATAGGCGGCTACAATGAGCAGTTCTTC
TRBJ2-2,NA,TRBV7-2,NA,CASSLIPPRKNTGELFF,TGTGCCAGCAGCTTGATTCCGCCCAGGAAGAACACCGGGGAGCTGTTTTTT
TRBJ2-3,TRBD2,TRBV4-1,NA,CASSQGLASGGSTDTQYF,TGCGCCAGCAGCCAAGGGTTGGCTAGCGGGGGTTCCACAGATACGCAGTATTTT